These 19 T cell receptor beta chains were sequenced from one sample in a study of blood T cells in healthy people across ages. A second roughly 7 to 12 cycle PCR used barcoded and J-beta primers. TCRdb fed the 5' RACE reads into MiXCR, producing one record per CDR3 protein. The sample contains more than 650,000 distinct CDR3 sequences, roughly 24% of which appear only once. The sample was also linked to a second study, of T cells of mothers and their children.

The sample consisted of blood. These receptors were collected from a boy aged 5-17 years in good health.

In its sample, this clonotype was seen a few times. The genes are TRBV5-5 and TRBJ2-1; D gene unclear. Germline assignment: CDR1 SGHKS and CDR2 YYEKEE (reference sequence). This CDR3 comprises 14 residues. V was pared by 1 base and J by 7 bases, with 12 bases between. The CDR3 reads CASSLLPDGNEQFF. CDR3 coding DNA: TGTGCCAGCAGCTTGCTGCCAGACGGGAATGAGCAGTTCTTC.

This chain joins TRBV6-5 and TRBJ1-1; no clear D. CDR1 is MNHEY, CDR2 SVGAGI, per germline. Trimming cost V 6 bases and J 3 bases, with 11 bases left between them. The CDR3 sequence is 13 residues long. The CDR3 region has the DNA TGTGCCAGCAGACCTTCCAGAGACACTGAAGCTTTCTTT. It yields the protein CASRPSRDTEAFF.

V usage is TRBV7-9 and J usage is TRBJ2-5; D not certain. The J call may be in error: the DNA end matches TRBJ2-7 better. The CDR3 has 11 residues. Germline lookup yields CDR1 SEHNR and CDR2 FQNEAQ (reference sequence). CDR3 in DNA: TGTGCCAGCAGCCAACATGGCGAGCAGTACTTC. Translation: CASSQHGEQYF.

This chain connects TRBV9 to TRBJ2-1; TRBD1 is a possible D gene (6 bases). This CDR3 is 15 amino acids long. Per the germline V gene, CDR1 is SGDLS and CDR2 is YYNGEE. Trimming shortened V by 2 bases and J by 8 bases, and 17 bases separated the two germline ends. The CDR3 DNA follows: TGTGCCAGCAGCGTCGCGAGCCTAGCAGGGGATGAGCAGTTCTTC. Its translation is CASSVASLAGDEQFF.

CDR3 sequence: CASSVDVPPYEQYF. The CDR3 DNA is TGTGCCAGCAGCGTTGACGTTCCGCCCTACGAGCAGTACTTC. The chain uses TRBV9 and TRBJ2-7, with no clear D. The CDR3 has 14 residues. Trimming pared 2 bases from V and 2 bases from J, leaving 11 bases between. Germline CDR1 reads SGDLS; CDR2 reads YYNGEE.

The chain has TRBV7-8 and TRBJ2-5; D gene uncertain. Germline V gene lookup returns CDR1 SGHVS and CDR2 FQNEAQ. With 4 bases removed from V and 0 bases from J, the gap between germline ends came to 12 bases. The CDR3 is 15 amino acids. CDR3 bases: TGTGCCAGCAGCTCCCGTACATTGTACCAAGAGACCCAGTACTTC. Its protein product is CASSSRTLYQETQYF.

The V call is TRBV24-1, the J call TRBJ2-1; TRBD1 is a possible D gene (6 bases). The CDR3 runs 16 residues. The ends were cut back, 1 base at V and 6 bases at J, with 15 bases in the middle. Germline CDR1 is KGHDR and CDR2 is SFDVKD. The CDR3: CATSDFGVTGSNEQFF. In DNA form, the CDR3 reads TGTGCCACCAGTGATTTTGGGGTGACAGGTTCCAATGAGCAGTTCTTC.

The chain carries TRBV5-1 and TRBJ2-7, with 7 bases aligning to TRBD1. Germline lookup yields CDR1 SGHRS and CDR2 YFSETQ. With 3 bases clipped from V and 1 base from J, the junction kept 7 bases outside the gene matches. The CDR3 sequence is 15 residues long. CDR3 sequence: CASSSGGHRSYEQYF. In nucleotides, the CDR3 is TGCGCCAGCAGCTCAGGGGGACACCGGTCCTACGAGCAGTACTTC.

Note on this clonotype: The junction departs from germline at one end; a sequencing error may be responsible. The chain recombines TRBV9 with TRBJ2-3; TRBD1 matches 7 bases. The CDR3 is 14 amino acids. Per germline, CDR1 SGDLS and CDR2 YYNGEE. The chain's CDR3 is CASSNRDSQNTQYF. The DNA for the CDR3 is TGCGCCAGCAGCAACCGGGACAGCCAGAATACGCAGTATTTT. The whole variable domain, remainder taken from reference TRBV9 and TRBJ2-3, is DSGVTQTPKHLITATGQRVTLRCSPRSGDLSVYWYQQSLDQGLQFLIQYYNGEERAKGNILERFSAQQFPDLHSELNLSSLELGDSALYFCASSNRDSQNTQYFGPGTRLTVL.

This clonotype was counted a few times. The junction shows a germline mismatch at one end, possibly a read error. The chain carries TRBV12-3 or TRBV12-4 and TRBJ1-4; the D is unclear. CDR3 length equals 14 residues. For the CDR3, the DNA is TGTGCCAGCAGTTTTCAGGCCACTAAGGAAAAACTGTTTTTT. Protein: CASSFQATKEKLFF.

The rearrangement joins TRBV27 to TRBJ2-5; 12 nucleotides match TRBD1. The CDR3 sequence is 16 residues long. V lost 5 bases, J lost 2 bases, and 6 bases stayed unmatched. Germline V gene data show CDR1 as MNHEY and CDR2 as SMNVEV (reference sequence). CDR3 loop: CASSPRDRGPQETQYF. The CDR3 DNA reads as TGTGCCAGCAGTCCGCGGGACAGGGGGCCGCAAGAGACCCAGTACTTC.

The chain joins TRBV30 to TRBJ2-3; a possible D gene is TRBD2 (5 bases). The V gene lost 1 base and the J gene lost 2 bases, with 7 bases spanning the gap. Germline CDR1 GTSNPN, CDR2 SVGIG (reference sequence). This CDR3 has 13 amino acids. The CDR3, as DNA: TGTGCCTGGAGTGAAGGACTCACAGATACGCAGTATTTT. It codes for CAWSEGLTDTQYF.

A few counts support this clonotype. This sequence joins TRBV14 and TRBJ2-5, with a weak D call TRBD2 (5 bases). Germline V CDR1 and CDR2: SGHDN, FVKESK. CDR3 size: 15 residues. Trimming cost V 1 base and J 1 base, with 10 bases left between them. In DNA form, the CDR3 reads TGTGCCAGCAGCCAAGGAGGGCTGGGCCAAGAGACCCAGTACTTC. This translates into CASSQGGLGQETQYF.

Details on this clonotype: A read error is likely, as this CDR3 ends without the conserved phenylalanine or tryptophan. The chain has TRBV27 and TRBJ2-5; 8 nucleotides align to TRBD2. The CDR3 covers 16 residues. V shed 6 bases, J shed 4 bases, and the junction held 13 bases outside the gene matches. The germline gives CDR1 MNHEY, CDR2 SMNVEV (reference sequence). CDR3 amino acids: CASSKISGVIAETQYV. DNA of the CDR3: TGTGCCAGCAGCAAGATTAGCGGGGTAATCGCAGAGACCCAGTACGTC.

The V and J genes are TRBV2 and TRBJ2-4; no definite D call. The CDR3 spans 13 residues. V lost 5 bases, J lost 2 bases, and 7 bases lay in between. Germline V CDR1 and CDR2: SNHLY, FYNNEI. The CDR3 loop is CASSPFPKNIQYF. The CDR3 nucleotides read TGTGCCAGCAGTCCATTCCCCAAAAACATTCAGTACTTC.

The CDR3 here is CASSLNRYRDNEKLFF. DNA of the CDR3: TGTGCCAGCAGTTTGAATCGGTACAGGGATAATGAAAAACTGTTTTTT. The chain carries TRBV2 and TRBJ1-4; TRBD1 might be the D (6 bases). The V and J ends lost 5 bases and 4 bases respectively, with 17 bases between them. The CDR3 sequence is 16 residues long. Germline-derived CDR1 and CDR2 are SNHLY and FYNNEI.

This clonotype turned up a few times. The chain couples TRBV28 to TRBJ2-4; TRBD2 matches 12 bases. The V and J ends lost 4 bases and 7 bases, in that order; junction bases with no gene match: 8. Germline loops: CDR1 MDHEN, CDR2 SYDVKM. The CDR3 extends over 16 amino acids. For the CDR3, the DNA is TGTGCCAGCAGTTCCCCTAGCGGGGGGGCCCTCAACATTCAGTACTTC. Encoded protein: CASSSPSGGALNIQYF.

This clonotype was seen a few times. V gene TRBV7-2 combines with J gene TRBJ1-1; D gene ambiguous. V was shortened by 5 bases and J by 8 bases, with 12 bases between the two germline ends. CDR3 length: 12 residues. Germline V gene lookup returns CDR1 SGHTA and CDR2 FQGNSA. The CDR3 DNA is TGTGCCAGCAGCCCCCCCCGCAGGGAAGCTTTCTTT. Translated, it gives CASSPPRREAFF.

Regarding this clonotype: A junction boundary mismatches the germline segment, possibly from a read error. The rearrangement uses TRBV29-1 and TRBJ2-5; the D gene is possibly TRBD1 (6 bases). The CDR3 sequence is 14 residues long. Per germline, CDR1 SQVTM and CDR2 ANQGSEA. The CDR3 DNA follows: TGCGGCGTGGTCTACAGAGGGGGCCAAGAGACCCAGTACTTC. Translated: CGVVYRGGQETQYF.